The source of this T cell receptor beta chain is a study of T-cell reconstitution after alpha-beta-depleted transplantation in children. General study results and limits: Alpha-beta T cells about two months after transplant reportedly derived from several hundred expanded graft clones. A year post-transplant, T-cell counts and diversity derived mostly from newly produced T cells. Recipient T cells and thymic progenitors that survived gave rise to the high TCRbeta diversity observed at day 60 in some patients.

Unique molecular identifiers were used to barcode this TCRbeta library. Using its own MiXCR run on the PCR reads, TCRdb lists one record per CDR3 protein. This sample has hundreds of thousands of distinct CDR3 sequences, with over 10% found just once. About this clonotype: Its target is unknown.

Trimming removed 10 bases at V and 2 bases at J, with 12 bases between. CDR3 length: 13 amino acids. CDR1 is MDHEN, CDR2 SYDVKM, per germline. Material: PBMCs, mostly from graft donor cells, obtained 360 days after TCRalphabeta/CD19-depleted stem cell transplant. The receptor comes from a male patient younger than 18 who had a stem cell transplant for acute myeloid leukemia, so the T cells may come from the graft donor. V is TRBV28 and J is TRBJ1-3, with D hard to call. Here the CDR3 DNA reads TGTGCCACCATTTTCTCGCCTGGAAACACCATATATTTT. Amino acids: CATIFSPGNTIYF.